Listed below are T cell receptor beta chains from one sample, sequenced in a study of regulatory T cells in long-lasting Graves disease. TCRdb fed the multiplex PCR reads into MiXCR, producing one record per CDR3 protein. The repertoire holds some 470,000 distinct CDR3 sequences, with under 25% as singletons. The source was peripheral blood mononuclear cells (PBMCs), collected when the disease was refractory, from a patient treated with antithyroid drugs. These receptors all come from a female donor with Graves disease. CDR3s include the opening cysteine and the closing phenylalanine or tryptophan. The D gene is left open where the match is weak. Clone size is shown for a subset of rows, as once, few, many or a class of expanded clone.

j_gene: TRBJ2-2
d_gene: TRBD2
abundance: -
v_gene: TRBV9
CDR3aa: CASSVGGRAGGELFF
CDR3nt: TGTGCCAGCAGCGTAGGGGGGAGGGCCGGCGGGGAGCTGTTTTTT

j_gene: TRBJ2-1
d_gene: TRBD1
abundance: -
v_gene: TRBV7-8
CDR3aa: CASSFGQDPGNEQFF
CDR3nt: TGTGCCAGCAGCTTCGGACAGGACCCGGGAAATGAGCAGTTCTTC

j_gene: TRBJ1-6
d_gene: -
abundance: many
v_gene: TRBV3-1
CDR3aa: CASSKERGTPLHF
CDR3nt: TGTGCCAGCAGCAAAGAAAGGGGAACACCCCTCCACTTT

j_gene: TRBJ2-2
d_gene: -
abundance: -
v_gene: TRBV15
CDR3aa: CATSRDRGANTGELFF
CDR3nt: TGTGCCACCAGCAGAGATCGAGGAGCGAACACCGGGGAGCTGTTTTTT

j_gene: TRBJ2-7
d_gene: TRBD1
abundance: few
v_gene: TRBV20-1
CDR3aa: CSASDRLKDEQYF
CDR3nt: TGCAGTGCTTCGGACAGGTTAAAGGACGAGCAGTACTTC

j_gene: TRBJ1-1
d_gene: -
abundance: many
v_gene: TRBV2
CDR3aa: CASSVVPTEAFF
CDR3nt: TGTGCCAGCAGTGTTGTCCCCACTGAAGCTTTCTTT

j_gene: TRBJ2-5
d_gene: -
abundance: few
v_gene: TRBV30
CDR3aa: CAWRQSQETQYF
CDR3nt: TGTGCCTGGAGACAGTCCCAAGAGACCCAGTACTTC

j_gene: TRBJ1-4
d_gene: -
abundance: few
v_gene: TRBV19
CDR3aa: CASSIGWWGTRDEKLFF
CDR3nt: TGTGCCAGTAGTATCGGTTGGTGGGGGACGAGGGATGAAAAACTGTTTTTT

j_gene: TRBJ2-7
d_gene: -
abundance: many
v_gene: TRBV7-9
CDR3aa: CASSLIGLPEGEQYF
CDR3nt: TGTGCCAGCAGCTTAATTGGCCTTCCTGAGGGCGAGCAGTACTTC

j_gene: TRBJ2-7
d_gene: -
abundance: many
v_gene: TRBV27
CDR3aa: CASSLGFQYEQYF
CDR3nt: TGTGCCAGCAGTTTAGGTTTCCAATACGAGCAGTACTTC

j_gene: TRBJ2-2
d_gene: -
abundance: -
v_gene: TRBV15
CDR3aa: CATSALLGQANTGELFF
CDR3nt: TGTGCCACCAGCGCGCTTTTGGGGCAGGCGAACACCGGGGAGCTGTTTTTT

j_gene: TRBJ2-7
d_gene: TRBD2
abundance: many
v_gene: TRBV19
CDR3aa: CASSIQGLAGEQYF
CDR3nt: TGTGCCAGTAGTATACAAGGACTAGCGGGCGAGCAGTACTTC

j_gene: TRBJ2-5
d_gene: -
abundance: many
v_gene: TRBV3-1
CDR3aa: CASSQGIKEATQYF
CDR3nt: TGTGCCAGCAGCCAAGGAATTAAGGAGGCGACCCAGTACTTC

j_gene: TRBJ2-7
d_gene: -
abundance: few
v_gene: TRBV9
CDR3aa: CASSVGGDWYEQYF
CDR3nt: TGTGCCAGCAGCGTAGGGGGGGATTGGTACGAGCAGTACTTC

j_gene: TRBJ1-1
d_gene: -
abundance: -
v_gene: TRBV19
CDR3aa: CASSIERGTEAFF
CDR3nt: TGTGCCAGTAGCATTGAACGGGGGACTGAAGCTTTCTTT

j_gene: TRBJ2-1
d_gene: TRBD2
abundance: -
v_gene: TRBV28
CDR3aa: CASSQPGLSGRQFF
CDR3nt: TGTGCCAGCAGCCAACCTGGCCTTAGCGGGAGGCAGTTCTTC

j_gene: TRBJ1-1
d_gene: -
abundance: many
v_gene: TRBV15
CDR3aa: CATSSRTMPANTEAFF
CDR3nt: TGTGCCACCAGCAGCAGGACGATGCCCGCGAACACTGAAGCTTTCTTT

j_gene: TRBJ2-3
d_gene: TRBD2
abundance: -
v_gene: TRBV7-9
CDR3aa: CASSSIAGGHRDTQYF
CDR3nt: TGTGCCAGCAGCTCGATAGCGGGGGGGCATCGAGATACGCAGTATTTT

j_gene: TRBJ1-5
d_gene: TRBD1
abundance: many
v_gene: TRBV19
CDR3aa: CASSETGNQPQHF
CDR3nt: TGTGCCAGCAGCGAGACAGGGAATCAGCCCCAGCATTTT

j_gene: TRBJ2-2
d_gene: TRBD1
abundance: -
v_gene: TRBV24-1
CDR3aa: CATRDRGRAGELFF
CDR3nt: TGTGCCACCAGAGACAGGGGGCGCGCCGGGGAGCTGTTTTTT

j_gene: TRBJ1-1
d_gene: -
abundance: many
v_gene: TRBV5-1
CDR3aa: CASSPTPGIAQNTEAFF
CDR3nt: TGCGCCAGCAGCCCCACCCCAGGGATAGCTCAGAACACTGAAGCTTTCTTT

j_gene: TRBJ1-5
d_gene: -
abundance: -
v_gene: TRBV3-1
CDR3aa: CASSQAIRNQPQHF
CDR3nt: TGTGCCAGCAGCCAAGCGATACGCAATCAGCCCCAGCATTTT

j_gene: TRBJ1-2
d_gene: -
abundance: many
v_gene: TRBV28
CDR3aa: CASSFLGADLYGYTF
CDR3nt: TGTGCCAGCAGTTTCCTGGGGGCAGACCTCTATGGCTACACCTTC

j_gene: TRBJ1-1
d_gene: -
abundance: few
v_gene: TRBV7-6
CDR3aa: CASSPLLEGWDTEAFF
CDR3nt: TGTGCCAGCAGCCCCCTCCTTGAGGGATGGGACACTGAAGCTTTCTTT

j_gene: TRBJ1-1
d_gene: -
abundance: many
v_gene: TRBV29-1
CDR3aa: CSVLPVPEAFF
CDR3nt: TGCAGCGTGTTACCAGTCCCTGAAGCTTTCTTT

j_gene: TRBJ2-5
d_gene: -
abundance: -
v_gene: TRBV5-1
CDR3aa: CASSLALIGKSSEETQYF
CDR3nt: TGCGCCAGCAGCTTGGCATTAATCGGGAAGAGCTCGGAGGAGACCCAGTACTTC

j_gene: TRBJ1-5
d_gene: -
abundance: few
v_gene: TRBV6-1
CDR3aa: CASSDPGAGLIHSGDQPQHF
CDR3nt: TGTGCCAGCAGTGACCCGGGGGCAGGCCTGATTCATAGCGGGGATCAGCCCCAGCATTTT

j_gene: TRBJ2-1
d_gene: -
abundance: -
v_gene: TRBV30
CDR3aa: CAWSGGVNEQFF
CDR3nt: TGTGCCTGGAGTGGAGGGGTAAATGAGCAGTTCTTC

j_gene: TRBJ2-1
d_gene: TRBD2
abundance: -
v_gene: TRBV24-1
CDR3aa: CATSDKVGGATNEQFF
CDR3nt: TGTGCCACCAGTGATAAGGTCGGGGGGGCCACCAATGAGCAGTTCTTC

j_gene: TRBJ1-4
d_gene: -
abundance: many
v_gene: TRBV28
CDR3aa: CASSRNEKLFF
CDR3nt: TGTGCCAGCAGCCGTAATGAAAAACTGTTTTTT

j_gene: TRBJ2-5
d_gene: TRBD2
abundance: many
v_gene: TRBV12-3/TRBV12-4
CDR3aa: CASSFRTSGGTQYF
CDR3nt: TGTGCCAGCAGTTTTCGGACTAGCGGTGGGACCCAGTACTTC

j_gene: TRBJ1-1
d_gene: -
abundance: -
v_gene: TRBV14
CDR3aa: CASSRVIGLNTEAFF
CDR3nt: TGTGCCAGCAGCCGAGTGATAGGGCTAAACACTGAAGCTTTCTTT

j_gene: TRBJ1-5
d_gene: TRBD1
abundance: many
v_gene: TRBV28
CDR3aa: CASSSTGGLGNQPQHF
CDR3nt: TGTGCCAGCAGCTCAACAGGGGGCTTGGGCAATCAGCCCCAGCATTTT

j_gene: TRBJ2-7
d_gene: -
abundance: few
v_gene: TRBV20-1
CDR3aa: CSAWAQGSYEQYF
CDR3nt: TGCAGTGCTTGGGCCCAAGGATCCTACGAGCAGTACTTC

j_gene: TRBJ1-5
d_gene: -
abundance: many
v_gene: TRBV20-1
CDR3aa: CSARAGGGISNQPQHF
CDR3nt: TGCAGTGCTAGGGCCGGGGGCGGTATCAGCAATCAGCCCCAGCATTTT

j_gene: TRBJ2-7
d_gene: -
abundance: few
v_gene: TRBV13
CDR3aa: CASSGQGVDEQYF
CDR3nt: TGTGCCAGCAGCGGGCAGGGAGTTGACGAGCAGTACTTC

j_gene: TRBJ1-6
d_gene: TRBD1
abundance: many
v_gene: TRBV6-1
CDR3aa: CASSHGQGHSPLHF
CDR3nt: TGTGCCAGCAGTCACGGACAGGGACATTCACCCCTCCACTTT

j_gene: TRBJ2-2
d_gene: -
abundance: -
v_gene: TRBV20-1
CDR3aa: CSALRANPNTGELFF
CDR3nt: TGCAGTGCTTTAAGGGCTAATCCTAACACCGGGGAGCTGTTTTTT

j_gene: TRBJ1-5
d_gene: -
abundance: many
v_gene: TRBV28
CDR3aa: CASSFRVWASNQPQHF
CDR3nt: TGTGCCAGCAGTTTTCGTGTTTGGGCCAGCAATCAGCCCCAGCATTTT

j_gene: TRBJ1-2
d_gene: -
abundance: few
v_gene: TRBV29-1
CDR3aa: CSVDRQIYGYTF
CDR3nt: TGCAGCGTTGATAGGCAGATCTATGGCTACACCTTC

j_gene: TRBJ1-6
d_gene: -
abundance: -
v_gene: TRBV20-1
CDR3aa: CSATRTESSYNSPLHF
CDR3nt: TGCAGTGCTACCCGGACAGAGAGCTCCTATAATTCACCCCTCCACTTT

j_gene: TRBJ1-2
d_gene: -
abundance: few
v_gene: TRBV6-1
CDR3aa: CASNEDGSPGDGYTF
CDR3nt: TGTGCCAGCAATGAGGACGGTTCCCCCGGCGATGGCTACACCTTC

j_gene: TRBJ2-5
d_gene: -
abundance: -
v_gene: TRBV9
CDR3aa: CASTRVGGREETQYF
CDR3nt: TGTGCCAGCACCCGAGTAGGAGGTCGGGAAGAGACCCAGTACTTC

j_gene: TRBJ1-2
d_gene: -
abundance: few
v_gene: TRBV7-2
CDR3aa: CASSFDPKNANYGYTF
CDR3nt: TGTGCCAGCAGCTTTGACCCTAAGAACGCTAACTATGGCTACACCTTC

j_gene: TRBJ1-6
d_gene: -
abundance: many
v_gene: TRBV6-1
CDR3aa: CASQLGLKNSPLHF
CDR3nt: TGTGCCAGCCAGCTCGGACTCAAGAATTCACCCCTCCACTTT

j_gene: TRBJ2-7
d_gene: -
abundance: many
v_gene: TRBV2
CDR3aa: CASSGTLTRDEQYF
CDR3nt: TGTGCCAGCTCAGGGACCCTAACCCGCGACGAGCAGTACTTC

j_gene: TRBJ1-1
d_gene: -
abundance: many
v_gene: TRBV29-1
CDR3aa: CSVGRLLNTEAFF
CDR3nt: TGCAGCGTTGGAAGGTTATTGAACACTGAAGCTTTCTTT

j_gene: TRBJ2-7
d_gene: -
abundance: -
v_gene: TRBV13
CDR3aa: CASINSPRSDEQYF
CDR3nt: TGTGCCAGCATCAATTCCCCCCGAAGCGACGAGCAGTACTTC

j_gene: TRBJ2-7
d_gene: TRBD2
abundance: many
v_gene: TRBV24-1
CDR3aa: CATSGTGAGGFYEQYF
CDR3nt: TGTGCCACCAGTGGCACAGGAGCGGGAGGTTTCTACGAGCAGTACTTC

j_gene: TRBJ2-1
d_gene: TRBD2
abundance: -
v_gene: TRBV20-1
CDR3aa: CSASGGAGAYNEQFF
CDR3nt: TGCAGTGCTAGCGGGGGGGCCGGGGCCTACAATGAGCAGTTCTTC

j_gene: TRBJ2-2
d_gene: TRBD2
abundance: -
v_gene: TRBV9
CDR3aa: CASSDAAGVNTGELFF
CDR3nt: TGTGCCAGCAGCGATGCGGCGGGGGTGAACACCGGGGAGCTGTTTTTT

j_gene: TRBJ2-2
d_gene: TRBD2
abundance: many
v_gene: TRBV28
CDR3aa: CASSFPGGQTGELFF
CDR3nt: TGTGCCAGCAGTTTCCCGGGAGGGCAGACCGGGGAGCTGTTTTTT

j_gene: TRBJ2-7
d_gene: -
abundance: many
v_gene: TRBV28
CDR3aa: CASSLPPTGRYEQYF
CDR3nt: TGTGCCAGCAGTTTACCCCCGACAGGGAGGTACGAGCAGTACTTC